This TCR beta chain is drawn from a study of beta chain features in type 1 diabetes. Study-wide results and limits: TCRB CDR3 length was moderately but significantly reduced in all four CD4+ subsets of Type 1 diabetes patients. Type 1 diabetes patients showed fewer insertions and more deletions at VDJ junctions.

On this clone: What it recognizes is unknown.

Expressed TCRB transcripts were sequenced after all isolated RNA was converted to cDNA. Sequenced by immunoSEQ multiplex PCR; TCRdb stores in-frame clones only, minus some. The sample includes 640,000 or so clones, about an eighth of them seen just once. Germline V gives CDR1 MNHEY, CDR2 SMNVEV (reference sequence). The CDR3 spans 15 residues. The ends were cut back, 5 bases at V and 4 bases at J, with 17 bases in the middle. This chain joins TRBV27 and TRBJ1-2; D remains unclear. This clonotype was sampled from a man between 18 and 35 years old with type 1 diabetes. Sequenced sample: naive CD4+ T cells from blood. The CDR3 coding sequence is TGTGCCAGCAGTGCGGACGGACCCGGGCTCTATGGCTACACCTTC. This codes for CASSADGPGLYGYTF.